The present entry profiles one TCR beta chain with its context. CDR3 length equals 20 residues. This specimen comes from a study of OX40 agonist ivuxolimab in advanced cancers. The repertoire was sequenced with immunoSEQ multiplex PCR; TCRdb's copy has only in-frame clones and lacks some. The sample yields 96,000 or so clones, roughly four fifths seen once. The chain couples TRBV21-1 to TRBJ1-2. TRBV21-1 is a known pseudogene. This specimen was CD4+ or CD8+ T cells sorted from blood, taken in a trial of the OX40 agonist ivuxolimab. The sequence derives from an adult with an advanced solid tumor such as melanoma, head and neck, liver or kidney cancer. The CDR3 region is CASSKGPETGSITPNYGYTF. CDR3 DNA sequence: TGTGCCAGCAGCAAGGGTCCTGAGACGGGCTCAATAACCCCTAACTATGGCTACACCTTC.